This T cell receptor (beta chain) came from a study of T cell changes during pregnancy in multiple sclerosis. TCRdb's copy holds only in-frame clones and misses some; the assay was immunoSEQ multiplex PCR. The sample consists of fewer than 55,000 clones, about 90% of them appearing once. This clonotype was obtained from a female donor in good health, enrolled as a control in a pregnancy study. The starting material was peripheral blood, obtained in the second trimester of pregnancy.

CDR3 residues: CASSQGGVDGYTF. Written as DNA, the CDR3 is TGCGCCAGCAGCCAAGGGGGCGTGGATGGCTACACCTTC. This sequence joins TRBV4-3 and TRBJ1-2; D possibly corresponds to TRBD1 (5 bases). Trimming took off 1 base at V and 6 bases at J, with 9 bases between the two ends. This CDR3 has 13 amino acids. The germline V gene encodes CDR1 LGHNA and CDR2 YSLEER.